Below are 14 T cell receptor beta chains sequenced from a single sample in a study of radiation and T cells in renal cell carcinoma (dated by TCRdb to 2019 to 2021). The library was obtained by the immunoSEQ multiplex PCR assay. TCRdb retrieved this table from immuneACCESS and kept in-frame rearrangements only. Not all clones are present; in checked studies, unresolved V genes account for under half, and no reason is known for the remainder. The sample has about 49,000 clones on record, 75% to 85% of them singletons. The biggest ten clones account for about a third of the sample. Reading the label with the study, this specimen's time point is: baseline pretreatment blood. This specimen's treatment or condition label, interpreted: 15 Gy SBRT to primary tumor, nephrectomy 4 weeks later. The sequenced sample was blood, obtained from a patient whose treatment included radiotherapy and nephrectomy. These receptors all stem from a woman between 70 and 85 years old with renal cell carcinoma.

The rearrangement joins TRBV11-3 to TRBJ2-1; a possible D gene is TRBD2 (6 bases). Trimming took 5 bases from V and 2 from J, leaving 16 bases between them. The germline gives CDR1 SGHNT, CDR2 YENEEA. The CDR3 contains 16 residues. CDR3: CASSHPGAGPYNEQFF. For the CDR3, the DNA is TGTGCCAGCAGCCATCCCGGGGCGGGGCCCTACAATGAGCAGTTCTTC.

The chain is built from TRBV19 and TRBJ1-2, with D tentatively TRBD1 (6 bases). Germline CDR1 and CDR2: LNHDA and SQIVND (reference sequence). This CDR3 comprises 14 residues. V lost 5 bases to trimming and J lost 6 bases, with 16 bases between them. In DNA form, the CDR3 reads TGTGCCAGTAGTGTCCCCGGGACACGGGATGGCTACACCTTC. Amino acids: CASSVPGTRDGYTF. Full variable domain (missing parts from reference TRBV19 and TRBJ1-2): DGGITQSPKYLFRKEGQNVTLSCEQNLNHDAMYWYRQDPGQGLRLIYYSQIVNDFQKGDIAEGYSVSREKKESFPLTVTSAQKNPTAFYLCASSVPGTRDGYTFGSGTRLTVV.

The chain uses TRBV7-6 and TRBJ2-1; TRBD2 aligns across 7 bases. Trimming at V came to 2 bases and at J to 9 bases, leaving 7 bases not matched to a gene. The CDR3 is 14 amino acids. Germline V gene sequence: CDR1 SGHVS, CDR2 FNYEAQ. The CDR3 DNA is TGTGCCAGCAGCTTATACACGGGGAGGGGTGAGCAGTTCTTC. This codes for CASSLYTGRGEQFF.

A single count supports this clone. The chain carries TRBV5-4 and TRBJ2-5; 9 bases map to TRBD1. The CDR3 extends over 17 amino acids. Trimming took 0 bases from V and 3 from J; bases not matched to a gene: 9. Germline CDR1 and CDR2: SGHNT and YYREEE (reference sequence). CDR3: CASSLARRGTGKETQYF. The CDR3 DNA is TGTGCCAGCAGCTTGGCGAGGAGAGGGACAGGGAAAGAGACCCAGTACTTC.

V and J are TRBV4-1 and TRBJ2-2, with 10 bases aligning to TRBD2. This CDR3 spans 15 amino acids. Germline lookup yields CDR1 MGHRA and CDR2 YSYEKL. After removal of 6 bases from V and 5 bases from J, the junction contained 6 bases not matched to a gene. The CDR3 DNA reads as TGCGCCAGCAGTCCAAGCGGGGGGGAAACCGGGGAGCTGTTTTTT. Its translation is CASSPSGGETGELFF.

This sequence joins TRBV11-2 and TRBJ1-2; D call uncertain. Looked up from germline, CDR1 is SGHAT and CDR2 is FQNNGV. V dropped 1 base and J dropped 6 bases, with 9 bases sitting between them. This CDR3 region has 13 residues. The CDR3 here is CASSLGGFDGYTF. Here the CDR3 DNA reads TGTGCCAGCAGCTTAGGAGGGTTCGATGGCTACACCTTC.

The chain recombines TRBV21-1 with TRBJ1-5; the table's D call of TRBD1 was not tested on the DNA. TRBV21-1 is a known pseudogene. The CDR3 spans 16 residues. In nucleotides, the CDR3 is TGTGCCAGCAGCAAAGCCGCACAGGGGTCGGATCAGCCCCAGCATTTT. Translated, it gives CASSKAAQGSDQPQHF.

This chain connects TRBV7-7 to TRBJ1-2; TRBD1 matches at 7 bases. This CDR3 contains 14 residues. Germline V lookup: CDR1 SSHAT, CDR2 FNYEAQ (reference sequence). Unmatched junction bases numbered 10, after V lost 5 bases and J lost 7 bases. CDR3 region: CASSPILGGSGYTF. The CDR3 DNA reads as TGTGCCAGCAGCCCAATCTTAGGGGGCTCTGGCTACACCTTC.

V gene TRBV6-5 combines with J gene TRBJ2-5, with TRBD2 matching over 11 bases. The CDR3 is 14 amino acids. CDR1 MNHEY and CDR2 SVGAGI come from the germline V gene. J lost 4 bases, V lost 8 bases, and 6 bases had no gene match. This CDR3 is CASRWTSGSETQYF. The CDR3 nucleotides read TGTGCCAGCCGTTGGACTAGCGGGTCAGAGACCCAGTACTTC.

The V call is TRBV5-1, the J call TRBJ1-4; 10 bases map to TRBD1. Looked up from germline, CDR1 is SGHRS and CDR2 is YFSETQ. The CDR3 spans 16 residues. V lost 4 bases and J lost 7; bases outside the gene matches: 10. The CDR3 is CASSRQGQGVGEKLFF. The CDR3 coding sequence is TGCGCCAGCAGCCGACAAGGACAGGGGGTTGGTGAAAAACTGTTTTTT.

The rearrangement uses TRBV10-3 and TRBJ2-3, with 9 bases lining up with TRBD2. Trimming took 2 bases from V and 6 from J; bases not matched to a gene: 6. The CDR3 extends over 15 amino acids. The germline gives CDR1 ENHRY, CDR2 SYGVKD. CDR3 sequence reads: CAISEVVAGEDTQYF. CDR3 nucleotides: TGTGCCATCAGTGAGGTGGTAGCGGGAGAGGATACGCAGTATTTT.

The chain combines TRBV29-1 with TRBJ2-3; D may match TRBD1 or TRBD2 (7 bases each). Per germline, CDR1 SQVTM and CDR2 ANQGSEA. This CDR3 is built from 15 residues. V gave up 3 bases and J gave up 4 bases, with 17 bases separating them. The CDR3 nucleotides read TGCAGCGTTGAGAGGGGGGGACAGAGTCCAGATACGCAGTATTTT. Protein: CSVERGGQSPDTQYF.

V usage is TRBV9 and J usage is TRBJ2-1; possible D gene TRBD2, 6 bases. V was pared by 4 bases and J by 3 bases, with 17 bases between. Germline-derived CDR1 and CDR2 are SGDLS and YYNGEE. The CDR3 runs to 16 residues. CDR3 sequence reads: CASSLSPGVLYNEQFF. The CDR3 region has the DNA TGTGCCAGCAGCCTCTCCCCGGGAGTCCTCTACAATGAGCAGTTCTTC. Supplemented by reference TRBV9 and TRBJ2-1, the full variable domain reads DSGVTQTPKHLITATGQRVTLRCSPRSGDLSVYWYQQSLDQGLQFLIQYYNGEERAKGNILERFSAQQFPDLHSELNLSSLELGDSALYFCASSLSPGVLYNEQFFGPGTRLTVL.

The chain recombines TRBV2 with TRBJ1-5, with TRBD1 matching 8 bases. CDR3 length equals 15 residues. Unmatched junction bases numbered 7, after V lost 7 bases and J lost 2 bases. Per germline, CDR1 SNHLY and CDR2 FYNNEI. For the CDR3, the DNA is TGTGCCAGCACCCGGACAGGGAGTGGCAATCAGCCCCAGCATTTT. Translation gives CASTRTGSGNQPQHF.